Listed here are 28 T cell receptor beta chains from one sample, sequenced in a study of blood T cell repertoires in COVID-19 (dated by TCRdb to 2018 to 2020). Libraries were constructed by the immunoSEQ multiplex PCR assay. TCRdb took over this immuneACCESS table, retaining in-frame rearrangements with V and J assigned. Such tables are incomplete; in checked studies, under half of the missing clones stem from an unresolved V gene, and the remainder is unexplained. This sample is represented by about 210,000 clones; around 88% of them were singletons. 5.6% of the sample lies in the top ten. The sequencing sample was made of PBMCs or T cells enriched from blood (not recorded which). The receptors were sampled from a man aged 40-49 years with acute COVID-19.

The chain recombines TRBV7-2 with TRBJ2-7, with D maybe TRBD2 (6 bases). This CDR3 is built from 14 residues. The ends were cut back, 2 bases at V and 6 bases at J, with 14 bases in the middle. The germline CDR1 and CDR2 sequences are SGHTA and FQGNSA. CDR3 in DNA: TGTGCCAGCAGCTTAAGGGACTGGTCCACCGAGCAGTACTTC. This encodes CASSLRDWSTEQYF. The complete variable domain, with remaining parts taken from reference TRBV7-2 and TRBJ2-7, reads GAGVSQSPSNKVTEKGKDVELRCDPISGHTALYWYRQSLGQGLEFLIYFQGNSAPDKSGLPSDRFSAERTGGSVSTLTIQRTQQEDSAVYLCASSLRDWSTEQYFGPGTRLTVT.

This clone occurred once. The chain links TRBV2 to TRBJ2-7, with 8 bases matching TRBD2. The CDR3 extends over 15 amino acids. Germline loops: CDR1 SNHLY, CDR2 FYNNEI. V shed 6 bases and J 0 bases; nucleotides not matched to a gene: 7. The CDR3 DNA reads TGTGCCAGCAGGAAATCAAGCGGGAGCTCCTACGAGCAGTACTTC. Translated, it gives CASRKSSGSSYEQYF.

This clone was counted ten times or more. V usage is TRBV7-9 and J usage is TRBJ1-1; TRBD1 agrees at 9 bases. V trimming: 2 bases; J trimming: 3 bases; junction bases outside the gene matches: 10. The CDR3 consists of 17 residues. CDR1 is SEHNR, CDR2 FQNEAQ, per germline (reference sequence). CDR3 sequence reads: CASSLQTGGPWDTEAFF. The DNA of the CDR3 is TGTGCCAGCAGCTTACAAACAGGGGGCCCCTGGGACACTGAAGCTTTCTTT.

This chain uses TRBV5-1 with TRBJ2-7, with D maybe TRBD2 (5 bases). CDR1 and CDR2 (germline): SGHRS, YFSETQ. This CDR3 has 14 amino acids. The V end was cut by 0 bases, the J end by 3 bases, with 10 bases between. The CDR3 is CASSLARENYEQYF. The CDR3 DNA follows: TGCGCCAGCAGCTTGGCGAGGGAGAACTACGAGCAGTACTTC.

CDR3 protein: CAWRRSYNEQFF. The CDR3 region has the DNA TGTGCCTGGAGGCGTTCCTACAATGAGCAGTTCTTC. The chain carries TRBV30 and TRBJ2-1, with D unresolved. The V gene lost 3 bases and the J gene lost 1 base, with 4 bases spanning the gap. Germline V gives CDR1 GTSNPN, CDR2 SVGIG (reference sequence). The length of the CDR3 is 12 residues.

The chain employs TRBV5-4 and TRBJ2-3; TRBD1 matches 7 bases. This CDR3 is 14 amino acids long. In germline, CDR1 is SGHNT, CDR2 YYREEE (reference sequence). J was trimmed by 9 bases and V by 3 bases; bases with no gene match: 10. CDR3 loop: CASSSREKGQTQYF. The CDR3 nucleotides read TGTGCCAGCAGCTCCAGGGAAAAGGGACAGACGCAGTATTTT.

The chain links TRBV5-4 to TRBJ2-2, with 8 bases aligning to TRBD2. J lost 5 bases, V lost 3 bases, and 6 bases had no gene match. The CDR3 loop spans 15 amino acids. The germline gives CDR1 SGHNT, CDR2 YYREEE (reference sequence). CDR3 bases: TGTGCCAGCAGCTCTCCTAGCGGGCCGACCGGGGAGCTGTTTTTT. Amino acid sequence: CASSSPSGPTGELFF.

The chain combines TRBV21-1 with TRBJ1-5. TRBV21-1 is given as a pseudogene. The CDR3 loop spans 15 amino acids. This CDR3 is CASSKNPGWNQPQHF. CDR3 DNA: TGTGCCAGCAGCAAAAACCCCGGTTGGAATCAGCCCCAGCATTTT.

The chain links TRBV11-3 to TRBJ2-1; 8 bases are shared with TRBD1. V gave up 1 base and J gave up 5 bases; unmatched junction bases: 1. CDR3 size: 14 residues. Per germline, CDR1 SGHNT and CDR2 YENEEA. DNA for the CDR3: TGTGCCAGCAGCTTAGGGGGACAGGACAATGAGCAGTTCTTC. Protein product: CASSLGGQDNEQFF. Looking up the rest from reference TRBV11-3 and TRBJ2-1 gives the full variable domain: EAGVVQSPRYKIIEKKQPVAFWCNPISGHNTLYWYLQNLGQGPELLIRYENEEAVDDSQLPKDRFSAERLKGVDSTLKIQPAELGDSAVYLCASSLGGQDNEQFFGPGTRLTVL.

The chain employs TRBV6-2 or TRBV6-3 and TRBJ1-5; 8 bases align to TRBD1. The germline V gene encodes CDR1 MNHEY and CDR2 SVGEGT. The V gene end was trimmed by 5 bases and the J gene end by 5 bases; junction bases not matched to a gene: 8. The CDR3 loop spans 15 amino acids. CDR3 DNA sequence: TGTGCCAGCAGTAGAAGGCAGGGGGCGGATCAGCCCCAGCATTTT. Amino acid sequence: CASSRRQGADQPQHF.

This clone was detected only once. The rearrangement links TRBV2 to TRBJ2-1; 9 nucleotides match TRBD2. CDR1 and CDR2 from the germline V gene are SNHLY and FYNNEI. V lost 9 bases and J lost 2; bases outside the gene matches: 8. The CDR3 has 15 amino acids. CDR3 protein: CARDRKREAYNEQFF. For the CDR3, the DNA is TGTGCCAGGGACCGAAAGCGGGAGGCCTACAATGAGCAGTTCTTC.

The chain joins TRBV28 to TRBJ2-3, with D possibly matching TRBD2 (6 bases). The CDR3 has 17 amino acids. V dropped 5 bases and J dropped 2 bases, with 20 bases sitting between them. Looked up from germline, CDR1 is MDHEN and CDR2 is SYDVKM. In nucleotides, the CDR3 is TGTGCCAGCAGTGCTCTCTGGGACTCCCGTACCACAGATACGCAGTATTTT. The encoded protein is CASSALWDSRTTDTQYF.

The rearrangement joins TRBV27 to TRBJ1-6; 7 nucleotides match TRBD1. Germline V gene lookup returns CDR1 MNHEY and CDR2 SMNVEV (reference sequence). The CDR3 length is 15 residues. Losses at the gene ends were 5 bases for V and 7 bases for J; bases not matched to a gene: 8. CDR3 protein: CASSALQGTNSPLHF. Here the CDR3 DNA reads TGTGCCAGCAGTGCCTTACAGGGGACCAATTCACCCCTCCACTTT.

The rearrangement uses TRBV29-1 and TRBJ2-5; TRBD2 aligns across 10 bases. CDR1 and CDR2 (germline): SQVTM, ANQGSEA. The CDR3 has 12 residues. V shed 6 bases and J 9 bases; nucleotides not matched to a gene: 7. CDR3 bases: TGCAGCGTCCTAGCGGGGGCCAGAGCCCAGTACTTC. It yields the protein CSVLAGARAQYF.

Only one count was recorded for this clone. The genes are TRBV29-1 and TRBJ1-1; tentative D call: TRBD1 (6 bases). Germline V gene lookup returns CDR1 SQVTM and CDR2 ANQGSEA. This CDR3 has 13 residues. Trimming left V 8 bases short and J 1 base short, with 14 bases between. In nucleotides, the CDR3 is TGCAGCCAAACCGGGACACCGAACACTGAAGCTTTCTTT. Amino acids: CSQTGTPNTEAFF.

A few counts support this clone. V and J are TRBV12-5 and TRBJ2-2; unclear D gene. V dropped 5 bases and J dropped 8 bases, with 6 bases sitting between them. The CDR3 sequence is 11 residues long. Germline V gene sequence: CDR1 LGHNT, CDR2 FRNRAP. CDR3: CASGLRGELFF. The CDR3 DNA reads TGTGCTAGTGGTCTACGGGGGGAGCTGTTTTTT.

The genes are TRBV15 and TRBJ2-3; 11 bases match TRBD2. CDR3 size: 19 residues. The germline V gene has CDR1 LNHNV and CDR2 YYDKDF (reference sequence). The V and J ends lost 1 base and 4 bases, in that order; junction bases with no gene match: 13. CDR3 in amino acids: CATSRVPLAGEGYADTQYF. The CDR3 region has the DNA TGTGCCACCAGCAGAGTACCACTAGCGGGGGAAGGATACGCAGATACGCAGTATTTT.

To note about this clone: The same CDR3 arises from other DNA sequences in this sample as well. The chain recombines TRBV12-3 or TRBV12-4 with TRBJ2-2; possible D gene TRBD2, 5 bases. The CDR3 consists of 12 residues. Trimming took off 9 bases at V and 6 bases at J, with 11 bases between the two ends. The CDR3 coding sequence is TGTGCCAGTACTCGGGGTCCCGGGGAGCTGTTTTTT. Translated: CASTRGPGELFF.

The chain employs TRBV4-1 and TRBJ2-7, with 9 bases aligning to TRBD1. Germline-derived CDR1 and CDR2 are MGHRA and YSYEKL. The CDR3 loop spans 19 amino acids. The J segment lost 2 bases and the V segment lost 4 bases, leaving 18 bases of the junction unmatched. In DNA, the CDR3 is TGCGCCAGCAGCCTACGGGGACAGGGAGACTATATGGTTCCCTACGAGCAGTACTTC. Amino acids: CASSLRGQGDYMVPYEQYF.

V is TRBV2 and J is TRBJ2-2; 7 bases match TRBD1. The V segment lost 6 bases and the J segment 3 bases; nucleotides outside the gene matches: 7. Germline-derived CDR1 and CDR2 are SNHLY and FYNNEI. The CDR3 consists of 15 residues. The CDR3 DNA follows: TGTGCCAGCAGAAGCACAGGGGCGCACACCGGGGAGCTGTTTTTT. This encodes CASRSTGAHTGELFF.

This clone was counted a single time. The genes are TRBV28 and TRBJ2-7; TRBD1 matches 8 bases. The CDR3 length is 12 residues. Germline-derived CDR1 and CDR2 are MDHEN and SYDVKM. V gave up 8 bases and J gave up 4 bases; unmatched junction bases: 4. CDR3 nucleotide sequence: TGTGCCAGCCGGACAGGGCCATACGAGCAGTACTTC. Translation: CASRTGPYEQYF.

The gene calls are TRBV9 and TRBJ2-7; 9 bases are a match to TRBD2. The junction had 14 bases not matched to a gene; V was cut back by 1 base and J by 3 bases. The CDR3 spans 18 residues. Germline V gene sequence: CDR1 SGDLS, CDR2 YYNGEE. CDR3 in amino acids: CASSVSGGGRLAVYEQYF. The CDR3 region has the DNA TGTGCCAGCAGCGTATCCGGCGGCGGCAGACTAGCGGTCTACGAGCAGTACTTC.

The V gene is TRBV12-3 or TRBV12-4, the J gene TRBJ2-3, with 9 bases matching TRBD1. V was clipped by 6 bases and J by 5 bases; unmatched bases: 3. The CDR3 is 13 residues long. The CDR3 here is CASRTGGGDTQYF. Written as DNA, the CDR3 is TGTGCCAGCAGGACAGGGGGAGGAGATACGCAGTATTTT.

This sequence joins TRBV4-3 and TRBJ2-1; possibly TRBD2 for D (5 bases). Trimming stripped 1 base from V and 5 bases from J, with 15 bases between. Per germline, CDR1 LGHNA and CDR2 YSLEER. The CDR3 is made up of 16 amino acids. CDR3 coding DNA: TGCGCCAGCAGCCAAGTGACGGGGTCCCCAGACAATGAGCAGTTCTTC. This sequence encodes CASSQVTGSPDNEQFF.

In nucleotides, the CDR3 is TGTGCCAGCAGCCAAGTGGGAGGAATTACTGGAAACACCATATATTTT. It yields the protein CASSQVGGITGNTIYF. This chain links TRBV14 with TRBJ1-3; D is undetermined. Between the trimmed V and J ends, which lost 1 base and 2 bases, there was a span of 12 bases. Germline V gives CDR1 SGHDN, CDR2 FVKESK. CDR3 size: 16 residues. The variable domain in full, completed from reference TRBV14 and TRBJ1-3, reads EAGVTQFPSHSVIEKGQTVTLRCDPISGHDNLYWYRRVMGKEIKFLLHFVKESKQDESGMPNNRFLAERTGGTYSTLKVQPAELEDSGVYFCASSQVGGITGNTIYFGEGSWLTVV.

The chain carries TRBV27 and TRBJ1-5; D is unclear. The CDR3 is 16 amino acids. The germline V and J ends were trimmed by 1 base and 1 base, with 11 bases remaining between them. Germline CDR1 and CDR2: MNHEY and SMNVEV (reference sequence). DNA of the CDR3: TGTGCCAGCAGTTTATGGCCAGGAGGGAGCAATCAGCCCCAGCATTTT. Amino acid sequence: CASSLWPGGSNQPQHF.

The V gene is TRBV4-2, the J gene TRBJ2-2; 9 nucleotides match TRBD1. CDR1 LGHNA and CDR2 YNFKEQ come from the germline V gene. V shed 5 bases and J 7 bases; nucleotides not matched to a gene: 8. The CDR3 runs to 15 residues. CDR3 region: CASSTSGTGSGELFF. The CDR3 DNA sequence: TGTGCCAGCAGCACCTCCGGGACAGGGAGCGGGGAGCTGTTTTTT.

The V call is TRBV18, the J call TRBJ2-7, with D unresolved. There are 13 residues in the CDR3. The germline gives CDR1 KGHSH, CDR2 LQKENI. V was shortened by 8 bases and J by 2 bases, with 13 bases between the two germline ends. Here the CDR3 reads CASNLDLAYEQYF. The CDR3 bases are TGTGCCAGCAACCTAGACCTTGCCTACGAGCAGTACTTC.